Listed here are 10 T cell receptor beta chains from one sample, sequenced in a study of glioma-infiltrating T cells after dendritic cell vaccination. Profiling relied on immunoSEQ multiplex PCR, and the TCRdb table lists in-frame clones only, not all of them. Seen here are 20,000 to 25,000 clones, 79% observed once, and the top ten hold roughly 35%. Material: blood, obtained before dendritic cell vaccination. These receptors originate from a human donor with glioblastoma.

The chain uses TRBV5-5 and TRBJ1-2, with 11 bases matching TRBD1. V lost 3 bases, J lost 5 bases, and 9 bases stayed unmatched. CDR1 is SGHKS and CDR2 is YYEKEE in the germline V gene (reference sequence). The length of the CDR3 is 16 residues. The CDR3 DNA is TGTGCCAGCAGCTCGAACGGACAGGGGGCACCTTATGGCTACACCTTC. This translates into CASSSNGQGAPYGYTF.

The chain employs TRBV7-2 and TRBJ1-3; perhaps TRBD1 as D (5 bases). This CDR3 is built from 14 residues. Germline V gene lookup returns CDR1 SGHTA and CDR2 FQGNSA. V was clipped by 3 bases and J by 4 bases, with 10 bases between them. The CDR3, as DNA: TGTGCCAGCAGCTTTAGGGCAGGGGGAAACACCATATATTTT. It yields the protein CASSFRAGGNTIYF.

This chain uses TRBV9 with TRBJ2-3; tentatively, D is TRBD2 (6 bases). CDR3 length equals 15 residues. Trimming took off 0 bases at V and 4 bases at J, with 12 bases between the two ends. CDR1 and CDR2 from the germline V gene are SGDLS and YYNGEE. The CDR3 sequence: CASSVATREADTQYF. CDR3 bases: TGTGCCAGCAGCGTAGCTACTAGGGAGGCAGATACGCAGTATTTT. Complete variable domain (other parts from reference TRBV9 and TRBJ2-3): DSGVTQTPKHLITATGQRVTLRCSPRSGDLSVYWYQQSLDQGLQFLIQYYNGEERAKGNILERFSAQQFPDLHSELNLSSLELGDSALYFCASSVATREADTQYFGPGTRLTVL.

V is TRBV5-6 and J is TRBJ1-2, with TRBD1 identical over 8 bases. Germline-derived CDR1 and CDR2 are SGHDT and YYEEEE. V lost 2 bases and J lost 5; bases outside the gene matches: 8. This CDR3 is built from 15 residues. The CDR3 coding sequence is TGTGCCAGCAGCTTTTCACAGGGGGTTAATTATGGCTACACCTTC. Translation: CASSFSQGVNYGYTF.

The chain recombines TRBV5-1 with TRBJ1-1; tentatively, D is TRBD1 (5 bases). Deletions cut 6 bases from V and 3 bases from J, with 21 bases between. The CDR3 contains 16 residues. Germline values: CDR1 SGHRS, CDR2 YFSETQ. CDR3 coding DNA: TGCGCCAGCATGCTTGGCAGGGCCGCGCGTTACACTGAAGCTTTCTTT. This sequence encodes CASMLGRAARYTEAFF.

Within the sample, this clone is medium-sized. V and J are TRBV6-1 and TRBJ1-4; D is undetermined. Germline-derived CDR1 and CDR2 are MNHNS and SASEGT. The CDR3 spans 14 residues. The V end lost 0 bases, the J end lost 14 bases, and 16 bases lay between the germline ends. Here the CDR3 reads CASSEAETPGGLFF. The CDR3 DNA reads TGTGCCAGCAGTGAAGCGGAGACACCTGGAGGGCTGTTTTTT.

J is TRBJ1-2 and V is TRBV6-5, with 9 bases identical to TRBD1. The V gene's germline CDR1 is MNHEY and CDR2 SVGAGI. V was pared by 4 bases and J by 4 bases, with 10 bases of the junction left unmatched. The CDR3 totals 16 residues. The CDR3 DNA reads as TGTGCCAGCAGTTCCCCTTCGGGACAGGGAGCCTATGGCTACACCTTC. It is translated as CASSSPSGQGAYGYTF.

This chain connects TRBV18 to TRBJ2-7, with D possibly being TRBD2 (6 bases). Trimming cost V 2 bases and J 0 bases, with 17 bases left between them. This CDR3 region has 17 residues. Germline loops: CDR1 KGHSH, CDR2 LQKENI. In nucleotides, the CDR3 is TGTGCCAGCTCACCAGGGGGGTGGGACCCGAGCTCCTACGAGCAGTACTTC. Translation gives CASSPGGWDPSSYEQYF.

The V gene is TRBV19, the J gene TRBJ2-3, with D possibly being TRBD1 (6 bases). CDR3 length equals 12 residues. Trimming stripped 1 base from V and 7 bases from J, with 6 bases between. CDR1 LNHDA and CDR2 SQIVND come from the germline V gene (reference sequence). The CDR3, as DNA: TGTGCCAGTAGTATAGGGGACAATACGCAGTATTTT. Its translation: CASSIGDNTQYF.

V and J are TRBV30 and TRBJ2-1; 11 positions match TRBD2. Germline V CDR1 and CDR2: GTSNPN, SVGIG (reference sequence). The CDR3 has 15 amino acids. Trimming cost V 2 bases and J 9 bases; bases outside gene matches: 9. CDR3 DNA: TGTGCCTGGAGTACCACTAGCGGGAGTTTCGGTGAGCAGTTCTTC. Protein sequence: CAWSTTSGSFGEQFF.